This T cell receptor beta chain is from a study of MAIT cells during Salmonella Paratyphi A infection (dated by TCRdb to about 2017). About the study as a whole: A single dose of 1-5x10^3 CFU of S. Paratyphi A strain NVGH308 was swallowed by adult volunteers aged 18 to 60. Starting at diagnosis, diagnosed volunteers were given ciprofloxacin 500 mg twice a day for 14 days.

The time point tag for this specimen amounts to: before S. Paratyphi A challenge (baseline). MAIT cells were defined as Valpha7.2+ CD161+ T cells and identified and sorted by flow cytometry. Circulating MAIT cell TCRbeta repertoires were profiled longitudinally in five or six volunteers in whom enteric fever developed after controlled oral challenge with live Salmonella Paratyphi A. Every diagnosed volunteer provided MAIT cell samples at pre-infection, mid-infection and post-infection timepoints. A diagnosis of enteric fever was based on Paratyphi A bacteremia and/or a persistent fever above 38 degrees C that lasted longer than 12 hours. Infection was diagnosed in challenged volunteers between day 4 and day 7 after challenge. For RNA extraction, between roughly 4,500 and 10,000 MAIT cells from each sample were sorted straight into RNAqueous-Micro lysis buffer. Lymphoprep gradient centrifugation was used to isolate peripheral blood mononuclear cells from both the blood samples and the leukocyte cones. Cell sorting used a BD FACSAria Fusion or BD FACSAria III sorter.

What the work shows at the level of the full study, not this receptor alone: More expansion or contraction among the top five MAIT clonotypes was shown in diagnosed volunteers than in healthy controls (about 0.5 versus 0.13), suggesting infection-driven repertoire reshaping. The availability of volunteer samples limited the sample sizes, but these sizes were considered adequate to detect differences between groups. MAIT cell TRBV usage was oligoclonal with a preference for TRBV20 and TRBV6, and infection did not appear to change this usage. Space occupied by over-represented MAIT clonotypes fell significantly from baseline to mid-infection (around 0.17 to 0.091), with no significant post-infection difference.

The CDR3 goes from the cysteine to the phenylalanine over 21 residues. The germline V gene encodes CDR1 SGHNT and CDR2 YYREEE (reference sequence). Library construction relied on 5' RACE. TCRbeta was amplified in two rounds of PCR using Phusion High-Fidelity polymerase, and the primers added sample-specific barcodes. To build the TCRbeta libraries, template-switch cDNA synthesis was carried out using SMARTScribe reverse transcriptase along with a TRBC-specific primer. After barcoding, samples were pooled and then prepared using the NEBNext Ultra DNA Library Prep Kit for Illumina. Sequencing of libraries was performed on an Illumina MiSeq with the MiSeq reagent kit v2, 300 cycles. The original methods were these. Jemultiplexer demultiplexed the reads by barcode, and MiTCR with default parameters aligned the reads. VDJtools filtered out non-functional sequences; clonotypes were defined by amino acid sequence, with frequencies based on assigned sequence reads. In the clonal space homeostasis analysis, clonotypes were grouped by frequency into over-represented (0.05-1), large, medium and small bins. The public reads were run again by TCRdb, first through fastp at Q25 and then through MiXCR, and only productive beta chains were kept. Every distinct CDR3 protein forms one entry, paired with its most common genes and DNA. It is TCRdb's table, rather than the study itself, that gives the V and J calls and clone size. Here the sample has 700 or so distinct CDR3 sequences; approximately 14% occur a single time. The ten largest account for approximately 31% of the sample.

Concerning this clonotype: This clone's antigen is unknown. No DNA is shown, since the ends of the CDR3 on it are uncertain; the CDR3 is the one TCRdb lists.

This clonotype originated in a person aged 18 to 75 who was deliberately infected with Salmonella Paratyphi A in a paratyphoid fever challenge study. The V gene is TRBV5-4 and the J gene is TRBJ2-5; the table's D call TRBD1 went unverified against the DNA. Sequenced here: MAIT cells from PBMCs, sampled at the first sampling point of the challenge study. The CDR3 region: CASSFYICSAREPGGRETQYF.